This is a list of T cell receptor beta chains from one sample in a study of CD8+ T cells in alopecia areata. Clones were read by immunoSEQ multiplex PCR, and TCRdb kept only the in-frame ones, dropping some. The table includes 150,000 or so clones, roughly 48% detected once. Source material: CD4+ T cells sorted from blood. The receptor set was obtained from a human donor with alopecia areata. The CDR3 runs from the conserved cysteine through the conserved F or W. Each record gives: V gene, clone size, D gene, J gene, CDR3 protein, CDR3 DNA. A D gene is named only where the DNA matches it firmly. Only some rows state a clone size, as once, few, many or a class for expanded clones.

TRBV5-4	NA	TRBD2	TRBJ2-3	CASSSGTSGPSTDTQYF	TGTGCCAGCAGCTCAGGGACTAGCGGGCCTAGCACAGATACGCAGTATTTT
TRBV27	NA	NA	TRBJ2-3	CASSFWGNTQYF	TGTGCCAGCAGTTTTTGGGGGAATACGCAGTATTTT
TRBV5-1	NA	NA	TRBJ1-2	CASSLEAGYGYTF	TGCGCCAGCAGCTTGGAGGCAGGGTATGGCTACACCTTC
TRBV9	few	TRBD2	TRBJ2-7	CASSVAGGPGEQYF	TGTGCCAGCAGCGTAGCGGGAGGGCCTGGTGAGCAGTACTTC
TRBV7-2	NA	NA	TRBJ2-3	CASSLGGTDTQYF	TGTGCCAGCAGCTTAGGGGGCACAGATACGCAGTATTTT
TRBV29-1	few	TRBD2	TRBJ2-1	CSVTPGGSSYNEQFF	TGCAGCGTTACTCCGGGGGGATCCTCCTACAATGAGCAGTTCTTC
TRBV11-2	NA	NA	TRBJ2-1	CASMLAGHNEQFF	TGTGCCAGCATGTTGGCAGGACACAATGAGCAGTTCTTC
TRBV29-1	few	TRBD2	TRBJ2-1	CSVGGQIAGVGNEQFF	TGCAGCGTTGGGGGTCAAATAGCGGGAGTGGGGAATGAGCAGTTCTTC
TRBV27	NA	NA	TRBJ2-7	CASSLSRTAGNYEQYF	TGTGCCAGCAGTTTATCAAGGACAGCCGGAAACTACGAGCAGTACTTC
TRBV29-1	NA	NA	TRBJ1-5	CSVSRGLNQPQHF	TGCAGCGTCTCCCGGGGTTTAAATCAGCCCCAGCATTTT
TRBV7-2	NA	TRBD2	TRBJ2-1	CASSLDYGRANEQFF	TGTGCCAGCAGCTTAGATTACGGGAGGGCCAATGAGCAGTTCTTC
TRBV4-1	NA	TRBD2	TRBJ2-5	CASSPVGGLQETQYF	TGCGCCAGCAGCCCCGTGGGGGGACTACAAGAGACCCAGTACTTC